This TCR beta chain was observed in a study of blood T cell repertoires in COVID-19. Note on this clone: At one of its ends the junction is not consistent with the germline gene, which may arise from a read error. This same CDR3 is encoded by further DNA sequences in the sample.

Germline CDR1 and CDR2: ENHRY and SYGVKD. The CDR3 is 13 amino acids. Produced via immunoSEQ multiplex PCR; TCRdb's table is partial and in-frame only. The sample has about 15,000 clones, roughly 90% seen once. The sample consisted of peripheral blood. This TCR was recovered from a human donor in a cohort sampled during active COVID-19. The rearrangement links TRBV10-3 to TRBJ1-3, with D tentatively TRBD1 (6 bases). This CDR3 reads CATTGLSGNTIYF. The CDR3 nucleotides are TGTGCCACTACAGGGTTAAGTGGAAACACTATATATTTT.